This record concerns one T cell receptor beta chain sequence. Its antigen is still unknown. One junction end disagrees with the germline gene, perhaps due to a read error. Full-length TCR variable regions were amplified by 5' RACE PCR with constant-region reverse primers, and semi-nested PCR with Nested Universal Primer A was subsequently performed. The ReliaPrep RNA Cell Miniprep System was used to extract total RNA, which was then reverse transcribed into 5'RACE-ready cDNA with the SMARTer RACE 5'/3' Kit. An Illumina MiSeq was used to sequence the full-length TCR alpha and beta libraries, which had been barcoded with multiplex adaptors. For the original study's pipeline: For each of nine subset-tissue groups, sequencing data from the five patients were combined, and the groups were compared by unsupervised clustering of TCR gene usage. The Morisita-Horn index, with shared sequences weighted by their contribution to each repertoire, was used to calculate repertoire similarity. TCRdb reprocessed the public reads (quality trimming at Q25 with fastp, clone calling with MiXCR) and kept in-frame beta chains. Records with the same CDR3 protein are collapsed into one entry carrying the most frequent genes and DNA. TCRdb, rather than the study authors, made the V and J calls. The table for this sample lists roughly 45,000 distinct CDR3 sequences; 22% of them were counted only once. Together, the top ten hold about 4.5% of the sample.

The data derive from a study (dated by TCRdb to the mid-2010s). Study-level background: The study set out to test whether tumor-infiltrating Tregs in breast cancer get recruited from blood Tregs or are instead converted in situ from other CD4+ T cell subsets.

Tregs were isolated as CD4+CD25+CD127-/low cells. Tregs, naive and memory CD4+ T cells from tumor, blood and ipsilateral draining lymph nodes of a handful of breast cancer patients underwent full-length TCR alpha and beta sequencing. Tumor tissue and lymph nodes obtained from ipsilateral axillary dissection were perfused with PBS, minced and then digested with collagenase I and hyaluronidase. Mononuclear cells from lymph nodes or approximately 50 ml of peripheral blood were isolated by Ficoll density gradient centrifugation. A purity exceeding 90% was confirmed by FACS for the sorted cell populations. What the authors observed across the whole study: The validation in the larger cohort was limited to a single TCR beta V-J rearrangement instead of whole repertoires. Tumor memory CD4+ T cell TCR gene usage was found to cluster with blood and lymph node memory CD4+ cells and with lymph node naive CD4+ cells. The greatest overlap of tumor-infiltrating Treg TCR alpha and beta sequences was observed with tumor naive CD4+ T cells, followed by blood naive CD4+ T cells.

The CDR3 runs 15 residues from the cysteine to the phenylalanine. Solely the CDR3 DNA is kept, with 45 bases framed from the first base. For CDR1 and CDR2, the germline V gene lists SGDLS and YYNGEE. Sample: Tregs sorted from a lymph node. The clonotype was recovered from a female donor with breast cancer. The chain couples TRBV9 to TRBJ2-7, with 10 bases in between that match TRBD2. The CDR3 region has the sequence CANSVDASGSYEQYF. The nucleotides read TGTGCCAACAGCGTAGATGCTAGCGGGAGCTACGAGCAGTACTTC.